Listed below are T cell receptor beta chains from one sample, sequenced in a study of CD8 T cells in ankylosing spondylitis. Via MiXCR, TCRdb re-called the 5' RACE reads, giving one row per CDR3 protein. The repertoire holds 400,000 or so distinct CDR3 sequences, roughly 25% seen once, with over 0.8% in the top ten. The sequenced sample was blood, either unsorted or a sorted T cell fraction (not recorded which). These receptors were taken from a male donor with ankylosing spondylitis. The CDR3 runs from the conserved cysteine through the conserved F or W. The order of the fields is clone size, D gene, CDR3 length, V gene, J gene, CDR3 protein, CDR3 DNA. D genes are given only for firm matches. Size is omitted from some rows. Given values are once, few, many or a class for expanded clones.

.	TRBD2	13	TRBV20-1	TRBJ2-7	CSAVAGFSYEQYF	TGCAGTGCTGTAGCGGGCTTCTCCTACGAGCAGTACTTC
.	.	15	TRBV3-1	TRBJ1-1	CASSQEKQAPYQAFF	TGTGCCAGCAGCCAAGAGAAGCAGGCCCCATATCAAGCTTTCTTT
few	.	14	TRBV9	TRBJ1-4	CASSVAGIGEKLFF	TGTGCCAGCAGCGTAGCAGGAATTGGTGAAAAACTGTTTTTT
.	TRBD1	15	TRBV27	TRBJ2-4	CASSSGGQGGNIQYF	TGTGCCAGCAGTTCAGGAGGACAGGGTGGGAACATTCAGTACTTC
.	.	13	TRBV10-1	TRBJ2-5	CASSEGGQETQYF	TGCGCCAGCAGTGAAGGGGGCCAAGAGACCCAGTACTTC
once	.	13	TRBV6-4	TRBJ2-3	CASSVRRTDTQYF	TGTGCCAGCAGTGTCAGGAGGACAGATACGCAGTATTTT
.	.	14	TRBV6-1	TRBJ2-1	CASSGGLLNNEQFF	TGTGCCAGCAGTGGGGGACTTTTGAACAATGAGCAGTTCTTC
.	TRBD1	13	TRBV14	TRBJ1-1	CASSQGRQGKAFF	TGTGCCAGCAGCCAAGGTCGACAGGGCAAAGCTTTCTTT
.	.	16	TRBV27	TRBJ1-5	CASSSLSWQANQPQHF	TGTGCCAGCAGTTCACTATCGTGGCAGGCCAATCAGCCCCAGCATTTT
.	.	12	TRBV20-1	TRBJ1-1	CSARARSTEAFF	TGCAGTGCAAGAGCCCGGAGCACTGAAGCTTTCTTT
.	TRBD2	16	TRBV3-1	TRBJ2-5	CASSQDFGRTGETQYF	TGTGCCAGCAGCCAAGATTTCGGGAGGACCGGAGAGACCCAGTACTTC
many	TRBD2	15	TRBV12-3/TRBV12-4	TRBJ2-1	CASSPRPSGYNEQFF	TGTGCCAGCAGTCCACGTCCTAGCGGCTACAATGAGCAGTTCTTC
.	.	16	TRBV21-1	TRBJ1-3	CASSTAGTGGGYTIYF	TGTGCCAGCAGCACGGCCGGGACAGGGGGAGGGTACACCATATATTTT
few	TRBD1	16	TRBV18	TRBJ1-5	CASSLTKDRENQPQHF	TGTGCCAGCTCACTTACCAAGGACAGGGAAAATCAGCCCCAGCATTTT
few	TRBD1	12	TRBV29-1	TRBJ1-1	CSVGGGLTEAFF	TGCAGCGTTGGAGGGGGCCTCACTGAAGCTTTCTTT
.	.	15	TRBV29-1	TRBJ2-6	CSVTGANSGANVLTF	TGCAGCGTGACAGGAGCTAACTCTGGGGCCAACGTCCTGACTTTC
few	.	14	TRBV20-1	TRBJ2-7	CSARRLRQSYEQYF	TGCAGTGCTAGAAGGTTGCGGCAGTCCTACGAGCAGTACTTC
few	.	12	TRBV20-1	TRBJ2-1	CSAPSSYNEQFF	TGCAGTGCTCCTAGCTCCTACAATGAGCAGTTCTTC
few	TRBD1	16	TRBV24-1	TRBJ2-3	CATSDLRTGHTDTQYF	TGTGCCACCAGTGATTTGCGGACAGGCCACACAGATACGCAGTATTTT
few	.	13	TRBV7-2	TRBJ1-1	CASSALRNTEAFF	TGTGCCAGCAGCGCGTTAAGGAACACTGAAGCTTTCTTT
many	.	13	TRBV12-3/TRBV12-4	TRBJ2-3	CASSPTRTDTQYF	TGTGCCAGCAGCCCCACCCGCACAGATACGCAGTATTTT
.	.	13	TRBV5-1	TRBJ2-4	CASSLGGAVIQYF	TGCGCCAGCAGCTTGGGCGGCGCTGTCATTCAGTACTTC
many	.	15	TRBV12-3/TRBV12-4	TRBJ1-3	CASSSLDGTGNTIYF	TGTGCCAGCAGCAGCCTCGACGGAACTGGAAACACCATATATTTT
.	.	13	TRBV20-1	TRBJ2-3	CSARDTRTDTQYF	TGCAGTGCTAGAGATACTCGCACAGATACGCAGTATTTT
few	TRBD1	14	TRBV29-1	TRBJ2-1	CSGRQGSSYNEQFF	TGCAGCGGCCGACAGGGGAGCTCCTACAATGAGCAGTTCTTC
.	.	17	TRBV5-1	TRBJ2-1	CASSRHSDTSSYNEQFF	TGCGCCAGCAGCCGGCATAGCGATACGAGCTCCTACAATGAGCAGTTCTTC
few	TRBD2	16	TRBV7-9	TRBJ2-3	CASSLGLAEGTDTQYF	TGTGCCAGCAGCTTAGGACTAGCGGAAGGTACAGATACGCAGTATTTT
.	.	13	TRBV5-1	TRBJ2-7	CASSPGDGYEQYF	TGCGCCAGCAGCCCGGGGGACGGTTACGAGCAGTACTTC
few	.	11	TRBV19	TRBJ2-1	CASSSWNEQFF	TGTGCCAGTTCTTCGTGGAATGAGCAGTTCTTC
.	TRBD2	17	TRBV10-3	TRBJ2-3	CAISESSLAGGSDTQYF	TGTGCCATCAGTGAGTCGAGCCTAGCGGGAGGATCAGATACGCAGTATTTT
few	.	14	TRBV4-2	TRBJ2-5	CASSQDGRAETQYF	TGTGCCAGCAGCCAAGATGGCAGGGCTGAGACCCAGTACTTC
few	TRBD2	14	TRBV7-9	TRBJ2-7	CASRTSGSSGEQYF	TGTGCCAGCAGAACTAGCGGGAGTAGTGGCGAGCAGTACTTC
.	.	14	TRBV19	TRBJ2-1	CASSMSWGSNEQFF	TGTGCCAGTAGTATGTCGTGGGGGTCCAATGAGCAGTTCTTC
once	.	14	TRBV15	TRBJ1-2	CATSRDRGSYGYTF	TGTGCCACCAGCAGAGATCGAGGTTCCTATGGCTACACCTTC
.	TRBD2	14	TRBV29-1	TRBJ2-5	CSVGRTREKETQYF	TGCAGCGTTGGTAGGACTAGAGAGAAAGAGACCCAGTACTTC
.	.	15	TRBV20-1	TRBJ2-1	CSARDLQREWGEQFF	TGCAGTGCTAGAGACCTCCAACGGGAGTGGGGAGAGCAGTTCTTC